This TCR beta chain came from a study of Graves' ophthalmopathy and Graves' hyperthyroidism. Study details: The blood sample was drawn at first diagnosis and before any treatment.

The CDR3 is 13 amino acids. The ends were cut back, 7 bases at V and 1 base at J, with 10 bases in the middle. From germline, CDR1 is DFQATT and CDR2 SNEGSKA (reference sequence). Notes on the study in general: Blood contained most expanded thyroid clonotypes exceeding 0.001 frequency.

A remark on this clonotype: As yet, its antigen is unknown.

TCR beta CDR3 regions were amplified from RNA transcripts. The authors performed first-round RT-PCR with HTBI primers and then a second-round multiplex PCR. TCRdb fed the multiplex PCR reads into MiXCR, producing one record per CDR3 protein. The data show 600,000 to 950,000 distinct CDR3 sequences, with roughly 41% seen just once and 44% held by the top ten. The chain has TRBV20-1 and TRBJ2-2; D call uncertain. The TCR originated in an adult man with Graves' ophthalmopathy. Material: peripheral blood. For the CDR3, the DNA is TGCAGTGTTAGTGACTGGAACACCGGGGAGCTGTTTTTT. Protein product: CSVSDWNTGELFF.